Listed below are T cell receptor beta chains from one sample, sequenced in a study of T cells in localized non-small cell lung cancer. TCRdb's table, derived via immunoSEQ multiplex PCR, lists solely in-frame clones and lacks some. The table has about 4,800 clones, less than 35% seen once. Sample: lung tumor tissue, taken before any cancer treatment. The receptors come from a man between 40 and 70 years old with stage II lung adenocarcinoma. CDR3s leave out the opening cysteine and the closing phenylalanine or tryptophan. The order of the fields is J gene, V gene, CDR3 protein.

TRBJ2-7 | TRBV6-8 | ASSYTSSAHEQY
TRBJ1-1 | TRBV5-1 | ASSLGMGQGVRTF
TRBJ2-4 | TRBV19 | ASSIPGLATVGNIQY
TRBJ2-3 | TRBV6-8 | ASSSEGLSTDTQY
TRBJ1-3 | TRBV6-8 | AIQGDGNTIY
TRBJ1-1 | TRBV6-8 | ASSYRQGGEAF
TRBJ2-1 | TRBV14 | ASSQAGGGPGEQF
TRBJ1-1 | TRBV14 | ASSQAIHTEAF
TRBJ2-5 | TRBV6-8 | ASSSPSGSWETQY
TRBJ2-1 | TRBV11-3 | ASSPWSLYNEQF
TRBJ2-3 | TRBV11-3 | ASILSGGRDTQY
TRBJ2-4 | TRBV19 | ASSSLAGGQNIQY
TRBJ2-7 | TRBV11-3 | ASSPEGVAGGSEQY
TRBJ1-5 | TRBV9 | ASSVGAYSNQPQH
TRBJ2-1 | TRBV29-1 | SGMGISTYNEQF
TRBJ2-7 | TRBV7-6 | ASSLNGIASYEQY
TRBJ2-1 | TRBV6-8 | ASSRNFNNEQF
TRBJ2-7 | TRBV6-8 | ASSQGWASYEQY
TRBJ1-1 | TRBV18 | ASSPGWVNTEAF
TRBJ2-7 | TRBV9 | ASSPRLGGGSYEQY
TRBJ2-5 | TRBV7-6 | ASSLTPAGLQETQY
TRBJ2-3 | TRBV28 | ASSSSSDTQY
TRBJ2-1 | TRBV15 | ATSREDGLNEQF
TRBJ1-1 | TRBV6-8 | ASSYRGTGSNTEAF
TRBJ1-1 | TRBV18 | ASSRPKDTEAF
TRBJ2-1 | TRBV6-8 | AITTGNLDEQF
TRBJ2-7 | TRBV18 | ASSPGTAAREQY
TRBJ2-7 | TRBV19 | ASSRRPNEQY
TRBJ2-7 | TRBV19 | ASSINRQGAYEQY
TRBJ1-1 | TRBV25-1 | ASTKGRNTEAF
TRBJ1-3 | TRBV11-3 | ASSLGGEDGNTIY
TRBJ2-1 | TRBV19 | ASGRSTYNEQF
TRBJ1-1 | TRBV6-8 | ASSLGEDRGREAF
TRBJ2-7 | TRBV19 | ASSTPVRRERERTYEQY
TRBJ2-7 | TRBV23-1 | ASYWGLSYEQY
TRBJ1-1 | TRBV4-1 | ASSQEVWNPGQAFMNTEAF
TRBJ2-7 | TRBV23-1 | ASSFGTGGEQY
TRBJ2-1 | TRBV11-3 | ASSLRWDPGYNEQF
TRBJ1-2 | TRBV18 | ASSQEQNYGYT
TRBJ2-1 | TRBV6-8 | ASSYLTSGLYNEQF
TRBJ1-1 | TRBV19 | ASSIPCGEGRNTEAF
TRBJ2-3 | TRBV19 | ASSIFTTDTQY
TRBJ2-7 | TRBV11-3 | ASSSPGRRDEQY
TRBJ2-1 | TRBV14 | ASSQTAGGGNEQF
TRBJ2-3 | TRBV19 | ASSMLSTDTQY
TRBJ1-2 | TRBV9 | AVRGAPGYGYT
TRBJ2-3 | TRBV7-6 | ASSVQARITDTQY
TRBJ2-6 | TRBV5-1 | ASSLEPWGTGANVLT
TRBJ2-1 | TRBV28 | ASSLLSYQDNEQF
TRBJ1-2 | TRBV11-3 | ASSPGQGAEGYGYT
TRBJ1-4 | TRBV5-1 | ASRDRGFSNEKLF
TRBJ2-7 | TRBV27 | ASSPQASGSASEQY